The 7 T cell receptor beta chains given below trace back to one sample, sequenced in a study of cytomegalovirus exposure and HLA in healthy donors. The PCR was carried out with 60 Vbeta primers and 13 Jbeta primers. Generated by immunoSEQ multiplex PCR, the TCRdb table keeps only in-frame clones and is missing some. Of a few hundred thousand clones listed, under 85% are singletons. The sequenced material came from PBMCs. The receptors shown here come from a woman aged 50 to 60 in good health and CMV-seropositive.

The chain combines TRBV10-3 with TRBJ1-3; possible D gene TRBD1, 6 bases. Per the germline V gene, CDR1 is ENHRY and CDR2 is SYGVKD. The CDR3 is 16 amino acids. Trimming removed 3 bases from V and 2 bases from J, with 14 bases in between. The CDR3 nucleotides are TGTGCCATCAGTGACCCTAAGGGGGTAACTGGAAACACCATATATTTT. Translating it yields CAISDPKGVTGNTIYF.

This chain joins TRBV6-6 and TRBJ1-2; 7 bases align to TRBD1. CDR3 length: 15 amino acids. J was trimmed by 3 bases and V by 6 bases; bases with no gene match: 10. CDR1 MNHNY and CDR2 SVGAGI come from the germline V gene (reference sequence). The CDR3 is CASRRQGTGYYGYTF. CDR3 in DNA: TGTGCCAGCAGACGACAGGGAACGGGCTACTATGGCTACACCTTC.

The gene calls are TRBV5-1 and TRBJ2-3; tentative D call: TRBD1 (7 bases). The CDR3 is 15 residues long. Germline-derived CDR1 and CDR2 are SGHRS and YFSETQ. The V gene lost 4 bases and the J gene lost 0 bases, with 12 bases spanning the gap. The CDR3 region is CASSSRGASTDTQYF. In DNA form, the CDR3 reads TGCGCCAGCAGCAGCAGGGGGGCGAGCACAGATACGCAGTATTTT.

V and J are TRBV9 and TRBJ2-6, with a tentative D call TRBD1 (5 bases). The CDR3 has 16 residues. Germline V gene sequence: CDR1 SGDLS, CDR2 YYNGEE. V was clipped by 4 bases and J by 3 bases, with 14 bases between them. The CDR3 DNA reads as TGTGCCAGCAGCCCACTCCAGGGCGTTGGGGCCAACGTCCTGACTTTC. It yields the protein CASSPLQGVGANVLTF.

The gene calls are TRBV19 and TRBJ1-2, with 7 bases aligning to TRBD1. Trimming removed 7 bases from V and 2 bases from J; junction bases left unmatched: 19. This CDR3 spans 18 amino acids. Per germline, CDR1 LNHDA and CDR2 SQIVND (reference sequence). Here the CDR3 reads CASKNPGGLKGVNYGYTF. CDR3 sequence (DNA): TGTGCCAGTAAAAACCCAGGGGGGTTGAAGGGGGTCAACTATGGCTACACCTTC.

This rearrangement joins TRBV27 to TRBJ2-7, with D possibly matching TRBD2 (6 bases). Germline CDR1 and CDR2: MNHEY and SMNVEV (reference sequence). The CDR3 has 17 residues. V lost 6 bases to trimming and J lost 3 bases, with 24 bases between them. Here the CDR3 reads CASSHDPRRTGVYEQYF. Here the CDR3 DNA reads TGTGCCAGCAGCCACGACCCCCGACGGACGGGGGTCTACGAGCAGTACTTC.

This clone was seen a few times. The CDR3 DNA sequence: TGTGCCAGCAGTGTAGAGACAGGGGTAGACTATGGCTACACCTTC. It encodes CASSVETGVDYGYTF. This sequence joins TRBV6-5 and TRBJ1-2; TRBD1 matches at 8 bases. Germline V gives CDR1 MNHEY, CDR2 SVGAGI. The CDR3 runs 15 residues. After removal of 5 bases from V and 3 bases from J, the junction contained 8 bases not matched to a gene.